This TCR beta chain was captured by sequencing in a study of blood T cell repertoires in COVID-19. Overall study context: T cells, B-cell-depleted T cells, or PBMCs supplied cDNA or gDNA.

In germline, CDR1 is SGDLS, CDR2 YYNGEE. Trimming cost V 0 bases and J 0 bases, with 12 bases left between them. This CDR3 region has 16 residues. Everyone who took part was about 18 to 90 years old, and they came from roughly 25 US areas. It was within 2 weeks before study entry that exposed participants met a COVID-19 case. This clone was observed a few times. How the authors handled the data: Amplification of reference gene primers was used by the study to estimate nucleated cell counts. Repertoires were generated with immunoSEQ multiplex PCR, while TCRdb's copy carries only in-frame clones and drops some. The D gene and trimming were derived from the DNA, and the V and J assignments and clone size from that table. The sample contains approximately 300,000 clones, less than 85% of which appear only once.

The gene calls are TRBV9 and TRBJ2-5, with D perhaps TRBD2 (5 bases). Sample: PBMCs or T cells enriched from blood (not recorded which). The TCR originated in a woman aged 25 to 39 who had been exposed to COVID-19. CDR3 amino acids: CASSVAPTSNQETQYF. The CDR3 DNA reads TGTGCCAGCAGCGTAGCCCCCACTAGTAACCAAGAGACCCAGTACTTC. The variable domain in full, with the rest retrieved from reference TRBV9 and TRBJ2-5, is DSGVTQTPKHLITATGQRVTLRCSPRSGDLSVYWYQQSLDQGLQFLIQYYNGEERAKGNILERFSAQQFPDLHSELNLSSLELGDSALYFCASSVAPTSNQETQYFGPGTRLLVL.